What follows are 19 T cell receptor beta chains derived from one specimen sequenced in a study of T cells in Graves' hyperthyroidism and ophthalmopathy. What was amplified from RNA transcripts were TCR beta CDR3 regions. Researchers ran a first-round RT-PCR on the TCR CDR3 using the HTBI primer set. Using its own MiXCR run on the multiplex PCR reads, TCRdb lists one record per CDR3 protein. The table records around 450,000 distinct CDR3 sequences, around 14% of them present only once. Material: blood. Receptors were obtained from a woman between 18 and 30 years old with Graves' hyperthyroidism.

This clonotype has ten or more counts. The chain recombines TRBV11-2 with TRBJ2-7; TRBD1 aligns across 8 bases. V was pared by 5 bases and J by 7 bases, with 10 bases of the junction left unmatched. The CDR3 has 14 amino acids. Looked up from germline, CDR1 is SGHAT and CDR2 is FQNNGV. CDR3 amino acids: CASSGLQGAGEQYF. The CDR3 DNA reads TGTGCCAGCAGCGGCCTCCAGGGGGCGGGAGAGCAGTACTTC.

This clonotype was counted at least ten times. V usage is TRBV12-3 or TRBV12-4 and J usage is TRBJ1-5; D is undetermined. Trimming took off 3 bases at V and 2 bases at J, with 8 bases between the two ends. The CDR3 consists of 14 residues. As DNA, the CDR3 is TGTGCCAGCAGTTTCGGTTCCGGCAATCAGCCCCAGCATTTT. This sequence encodes CASSFGSGNQPQHF.

This clonotype was found a few times. The chain recombines TRBV5-6 with TRBJ1-2, with D maybe TRBD1 (5 bases). The CDR3 loop spans 14 amino acids. Germline CDR1 reads SGHDT; CDR2 reads YYEEEE. The V and J ends lost 4 bases and 3 bases respectively, with 13 bases between them. The CDR3 loop reads CASSLPPGYYGYTF. The CDR3 DNA sequence: TGTGCCAGCAGCCTTCCGCCAGGGTACTATGGCTACACCTTC.

This clonotype has a handful of counts. This chain connects TRBV7-2 to TRBJ1-4; D might be TRBD1 (6 bases). V lost 1 base and J 4 bases, leaving 10 bases between the germline ends. CDR3 length: 15 amino acids. The germline CDR1 and CDR2 sequences are SGHTA and FQGNSA. The CDR3 region is CASSLGQGNNEKLFF. In nucleotides, the CDR3 is TGTGCCAGCAGCTTAGGCCAGGGGAATAATGAAAAACTGTTTTTT.

The rearrangement links TRBV10-3 to TRBJ2-1, with TRBD2 matching 12 bases. Trimming took 4 bases from V and 0 from J; bases not matched to a gene: 7. Germline V gene data show CDR1 as ENHRY and CDR2 as SYGVKD. This CDR3 contains 18 residues. The CDR3 region is CAISGLAGGPSSYNEQFF. The CDR3 DNA reads as TGTGCCATCAGTGGGCTAGCGGGGGGGCCGAGCTCCTACAATGAGCAGTTCTTC.

This clonotype was picked up a small number of times. CDR3 nucleotides: TGTGCCAGCAGTCCCGACCGGGACCGCTATGAAAAACTGTTTTTT. This gives the protein CASSPDRDRYEKLFF. This chain uses TRBV4-2 with TRBJ1-4, with a possible D match to TRBD1 (5 bases). Per the germline V gene, CDR1 is LGHNA and CDR2 is YNFKEQ. V was trimmed by 6 bases and J by 6 bases, leaving 17 bases between them. CDR3 size: 15 residues.

This clonotype was counted ten times or more. This chain uses TRBV5-1 with TRBJ2-7; D gene ambiguous. Trimming shortened V by 6 bases and J by 4 bases, and 26 bases separated the two germline ends. The CDR3 length is 17 residues. Germline values: CDR1 SGHRS, CDR2 YFSETQ. The DNA of the CDR3 is TGCGCCAGCACGGGTTACTCTACCGTCAAAAAGAGATACGAGCAGTACTTC. Amino acids: CASTGYSTVKKRYEQYF.

This clonotype has just a few counts. The V gene is TRBV2, the J gene TRBJ1-5, with 9 bases matching TRBD1. Germline trimming cut 6 bases from V and 1 base from J; bases unmatched to any gene: 4. CDR1 and CDR2 (germline): SNHLY, FYNNEI. The CDR3 is made up of 15 amino acids. The CDR3 region has the DNA TGTGCCAGCAGGGACAGGGGCGACAGCAATCAGCCCCAGCATTTT. It yields the protein CASRDRGDSNQPQHF.

This clonotype showed up just a few times. This chain uses TRBV5-1 with TRBJ2-7; 13 positions agree with TRBD2. The CDR3 spans 14 residues. With 4 bases clipped from V and 6 bases from J, the junction kept 4 bases outside the gene matches. Germline loops: CDR1 SGHRS, CDR2 YFSETQ. The CDR3 sequence: CASSIRTSGGEQYF. The CDR3 nucleotides are TGCGCCAGCAGCATCCGGACTAGCGGGGGCGAGCAGTACTTC.

This clonotype was detected many times. The genes are TRBV20-1 and TRBJ2-7; D is perhaps TRBD1 (5 bases). Trimming pared 1 base from V and 5 bases from J, leaving 15 bases between. This CDR3 spans 14 amino acids. CDR1 is DFQATT and CDR2 is SNEGSKA in the germline V gene (reference sequence). CDR3 amino acids: CSARGLAGWNEQYF. The CDR3 coding sequence is TGCAGTGCTAGAGGGCTCGCAGGGTGGAACGAGCAGTACTTC.

V usage is TRBV5-1 and J usage is TRBJ2-7, with D perhaps being TRBD1 or TRBD2 (6 bases each). The CDR3 loop spans 15 amino acids. Germline CDR1 SGHRS, CDR2 YFSETQ. V was cut by 5 bases and J by 5 bases, with 20 bases left in between. The chain's CDR3 is CASSRGVGGPDEQYF. The CDR3, as DNA: TGCGCCAGCAGTCGGGGCGTGGGGGGCCCCGACGAGCAGTACTTC.

This clonotype was counted ten times or more. The chain uses TRBV27 and TRBJ2-1, with 8 nucleotides matching TRBD1. The trim removed 2 bases at V and 8 bases at J, leaving 5 bases unmatched. The length of the CDR3 is 14 residues. Germline V gene data show CDR1 as MNHEY and CDR2 as SMNVEV (reference sequence). CDR3 nucleotides: TGTGCCAGCAGTTTACGGGCAGGGGGCCATGAGCAGTTCTTC. This gives the protein CASSLRAGGHEQFF.

J is TRBJ2-7 and V is TRBV7-2; 10 bases align to TRBD2. The CDR3 runs 19 residues. The germline CDR1 and CDR2 sequences are SGHTA and FQGNSA. V lost 1 base to trimming and J lost 4 bases; unmatched junction nucleotides: 16. Written as DNA, the CDR3 is TGTGCCAGCAGCTTAGGCCCTCTTGCTTTCGGAGCGGGGGGGTACGAGCAGTACTTC. The encoded protein is CASSLGPLAFGAGGYEQYF.

The chain links TRBV2 to TRBJ2-2, with a possible D match to TRBD1 (5 bases). CDR3 length equals 15 residues. The V gene's germline CDR1 is SNHLY and CDR2 FYNNEI. V was shortened by 4 bases and J by 4 bases, with 13 bases between the two germline ends. Here the CDR3 reads CASSGQLLGTGELFF. The CDR3 bases are TGTGCCAGCAGTGGACAGCTTTTGGGCACCGGGGAGCTGTTTTTT. Combining the CDR3 with reference TRBV2 and TRBJ2-2 gives the whole variable domain EPEVTQTPSHQVTQMGQEVILRCVPISNHLYFYWYRQILGQKVEFLVSFYNNEISEKSEIFDDQFSVERPDGSNFTLKIRSTKLEDSAMYFCASSGQLLGTGELFFGEGSRLTVL.

This sequence joins TRBV11-2 and TRBJ1-6, with D unresolved. The CDR3 has 12 residues. CDR1 and CDR2 from the germline V gene are SGHAT and FQNNGV. Trimming removed 4 bases from V and 10 bases from J, with 8 bases in between. This chain's CDR3 is CASSSGGSPLHF. The CDR3 region has the DNA TGTGCCAGCAGCTCCGGCGGGTCACCCCTCCACTTT.

This clonotype turned up a few times. The chain links TRBV20-1 to TRBJ1-5; 7 nucleotides agree with TRBD1. The CDR3 totals 14 residues. V trimming: 5 bases; J trimming: 0 bases; junction bases outside the gene matches: 4. Looked up from germline, CDR1 is DFQATT and CDR2 is SNEGSKA (reference sequence). Here the CDR3 DNA reads TGCAGTGCTTATCGACAGGGTAGCAATCAGCCCCAGCATTTT. Its translation is CSAYRQGSNQPQHF.

This clonotype was seen more than once but under ten times. The chain uses TRBV6-1 and TRBJ2-1; tentatively, D is TRBD1 or TRBD2 (5 bases each). Germline assignment: CDR1 MNHNS and CDR2 SASEGT. The CDR3 runs 15 residues. V was trimmed by 8 bases and J by 5 bases, leaving 19 bases between them. The CDR3 reads CASEPYGGSHNEQFF. CDR3 bases: TGTGCCAGCGAGCCTTATGGGGGTAGCCACAATGAGCAGTTCTTC.

The rearrangement links TRBV15 to TRBJ2-5, with 8 bases lining up with TRBD2. The germline CDR1 and CDR2 sequences are LNHNV and YYDKDF (reference sequence). The CDR3 spans 14 residues. J lost 4 bases, V lost 0 bases, and 1 base had no gene match. Here the CDR3 reads CATSRDRGGETQYF. The CDR3 coding sequence is TGTGCCACCAGCAGAGATCGGGGGGGAGAGACCCAGTACTTC.

This clonotype was counted a few times. One junction end does not reproduce the germline sequence, and a read error may be involved. The chain recombines TRBV4-1 with TRBJ1-4; 12 bases are shared with TRBD1. Germline CDR1 MGHRA, CDR2 YSYEKL. The CDR3 is 16 residues long. Here the CDR3 reads CASRPGTGGESEKLFF. For the CDR3, the DNA is TGTGCCAGCAGACCTGGGACAGGGGGCGAAAGTGAAAAACTGTTTTTT.